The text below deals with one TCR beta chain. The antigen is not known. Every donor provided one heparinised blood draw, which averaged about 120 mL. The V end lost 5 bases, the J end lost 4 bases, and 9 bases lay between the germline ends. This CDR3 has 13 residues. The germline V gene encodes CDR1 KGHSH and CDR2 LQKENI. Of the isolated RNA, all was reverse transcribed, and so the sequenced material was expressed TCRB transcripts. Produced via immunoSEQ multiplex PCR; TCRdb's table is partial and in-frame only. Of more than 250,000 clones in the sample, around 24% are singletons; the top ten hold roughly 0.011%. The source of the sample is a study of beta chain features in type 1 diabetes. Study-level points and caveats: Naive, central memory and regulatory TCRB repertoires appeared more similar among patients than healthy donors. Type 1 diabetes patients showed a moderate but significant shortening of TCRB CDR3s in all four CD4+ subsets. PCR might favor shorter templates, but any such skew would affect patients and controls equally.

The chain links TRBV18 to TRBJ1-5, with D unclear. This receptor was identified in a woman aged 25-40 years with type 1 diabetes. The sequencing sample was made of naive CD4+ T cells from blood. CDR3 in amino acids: CASSTGGNQPQHF. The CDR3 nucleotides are TGTGCCAGCTCAACGGGTGGGAATCAGCCCCAGCATTTT.